This T cell receptor (beta chain) is drawn from a study of shared clonotypes between healthy human individuals (dated by TCRdb to 2020 to 2021). In terms of the full investigation: The cohort included a few men and a couple of women between 18 and 49 years of age. For each donor, three plates each were used for CD4 naive and CD4 memory, two plates were used for CD8 naive, and one plate was used for CD8 memory. Each donor's leukapheresis produced roughly between about 0.9 and 9.5 billion PBMCs. Different laboratories and diverse techniques were used to prepare libraries and sequence TCR repertoires, to increase sequencing depth and limit assay-specific biases. To estimate repertoire size and how much clonotypes are shared between individuals, the study performed deep sequencing of blood TCR repertoires from five healthy adults.

TCR CDR3 regions were amplified from genomic DNA by multiplex PCR using the deep immunoSEQ assay. Extracted genomic DNA from each cell subset was spread evenly across all wells of several immunoSEQ 96-well plates, with each plate serving as a replicate. Each replicate PCR for sorted subsets received approximately 220 ng genomic DNA, equal to about 30,000 T cell genomes. The purified libraries were quantified using a Qubit 3.0 fluorometer, sized with a Bioanalyzer 2100, and then quantified again using the KAPA Library Quantification kit. Each immunoSEQ 96-well plate was sequenced on its own single-read 150-cycle Illumina NextSeq 550 flow cell. In the source study's methods: Because the immunoSEQ output included only junctional sequences and no quality scores, the filtering could not be the same as the filtering used for full-length reads. Sequences were annotated with PyIR, a Python wrapper for IgBLAST v1.9, and V/J genes and CDR3 were assigned using IMGT germline references. Reads were removed for weak V/J assignments (E-value above 1e-6), missing CDR3, stop codons, out-of-frame junctions, or ambiguous translated residues. V3J clonotypes were defined as sequences sharing an identical inferred V gene, J gene, and CDR3 amino acid sequence. The percentage overlap between two repertoires was calculated by dividing the number of shared unique clonotypes by the size of the smaller repertoire. Richness of each repertoire was evaluated using RTK rarefaction, the Chao1 estimator, and Recon v2.1 estimates of unobserved clonotypes. For all TCRbeta clonotypes obtained by the gDNA method from a handful of donors, generation probabilities were computed with OLGA. Sourced from immuneACCESS, this table was stored by TCRdb with only in-frame sequences that have V and J called. A share of the clones is absent; for the studies checked, an unresolved V gene accounts for under half, and the remainder has no known explanation. Clonal size and the V and J genes are those of that table, whereas D and trimming came from the DNA. For this sample there are around 2.5 million clones; roughly 93% appear just once. The ten biggest clones cover around 0.37% of the sample.

V sheds 1 base and J sheds 5 bases, leaving 13 bases between their ends. CDR1 SGDLS and CDR2 YYNGEE are derived from the germline V gene. From cysteine to phenylalanine, the CDR3 is 14 amino acids long. Only the CDR3 DNA is retained, 42 bases long and in frame from the first base. As to this clone: The target of this receptor is not known. No qualities accompany the bases; no much larger clone lies one base away.

Results and caveats for the whole study, not just this receptor: Incomplete sequencing was indicated by rarefaction of sorted-subset datasets, despite the large sequencing depth. Compared with non-shared clonotypes, clonotypes shared by all four sorted-subset donors had higher generation probabilities. Sampling was restricted to blood, and TCR repertoires in tissues likely differ from the TCR repertoires found in blood. Around 5.4% of naive CD4, 3% to 3.5% of naive CD8, roughly 2.4% of memory CD4, and roughly 0.4% of memory CD8 clonotypes were shared across several donors. Estimated clonotype richness was generally larger for naive than for memory subsets. Because the study included a small number of donors, the genetic and exposure-history diversity represented was limited. Pairwise subsampling indicated that sequencing depth was expected to affect the degree of clonotype sharing among donors.

Donors were healthy HIV-negative adults with no recently reported acute infections or vaccinations. Every donor was a Caucasian adult living in Nashville, Tennessee, USA. CD4+ T cells were enriched through magnetic negative selection, after which naive cells were positively selected on CD45RA and the remaining negative fraction served as the memory subset. Blood was obtained by leukapheresis, after which PBMCs were separated by Ficoll-Histopaque density gradient centrifugation and cryopreserved in liquid nitrogen vapor phase. Analytical flow cytometry was used to check the purity and quantity of each magnetically sorted T cell population. Genomic DNA was isolated from each sorted fraction and quantified by UV absorbance on a Nanodrop 2000c.

This sequence uses TRBV9 and TRBJ2-7, with the D gene tentatively TRBD1 or TRBD2, based on 7 matching bases in each. This TCR derives from a man between 18 and 35 years old in good health. Some clones in this sample may be carry-over from other donors' samples. Sequencing input: naive CD4+ T cells from PBMCs. What the cell subset or site label conveys for this sample: CD45RA+ positively selected. Read as DNA, the sequence is TGTGCCAGCAGCGTACAGGGGGGGAGCGACGAGCAGTACTTC. It specifies CASSVQGGSDEQYF.